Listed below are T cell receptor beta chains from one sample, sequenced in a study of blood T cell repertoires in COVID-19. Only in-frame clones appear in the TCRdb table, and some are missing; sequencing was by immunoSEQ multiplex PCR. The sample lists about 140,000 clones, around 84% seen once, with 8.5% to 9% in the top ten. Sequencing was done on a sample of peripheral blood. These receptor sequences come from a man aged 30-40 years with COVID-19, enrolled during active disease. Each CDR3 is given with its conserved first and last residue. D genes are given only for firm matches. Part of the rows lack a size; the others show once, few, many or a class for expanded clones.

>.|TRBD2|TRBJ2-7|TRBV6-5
TGTGCCAGCAGGAAGACTAGCGGGAGGCACTACGAGCAGTACTTC
CASRKTSGRHYEQYF
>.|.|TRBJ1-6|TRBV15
TGTGCCACCAGCAGTGGTTCGGGGTCCAGGTTTTTAGGTTCACCCCTCCACTTT
CATSSGSGSRFLGSPLHF
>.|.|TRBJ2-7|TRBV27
TGTGCCAGCAGTTTGGCCGGGAAGAGTGAGCAGTACTTC
CASSLAGKSEQYF
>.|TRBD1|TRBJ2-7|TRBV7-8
TGTGCCAGCAGCTTAAGGGGGTTCGGGACAGGGGTCAAAGGCGGCGAGCAGTACTTC
CASSLRGFGTGVKGGEQYF
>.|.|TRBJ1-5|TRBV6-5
TGTGCCAGCGGCCTAGGACAATATAGCAATCAGCCCCAGCATTTT
CASGLGQYSNQPQHF
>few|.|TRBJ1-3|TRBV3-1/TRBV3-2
TGTGCCAGCAGCCAAGTAGCGGGCAGGGTGAACTCTTTCTCTGGAAACACCATATATTTT
CASSQVAGRVNSFSGNTIYF
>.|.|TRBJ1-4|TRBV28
TGTGCCAGCAGTTTGCAGGGGCCTAATGAAAAACTGTTTTTT
CASSLQGPNEKLFF
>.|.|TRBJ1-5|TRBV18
TGTGCCAGCTCAGAAAAACAGCTTAGCAATCAGCCCCAGCATTTT
CASSEKQLSNQPQHF
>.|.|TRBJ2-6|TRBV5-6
TGTGCCAGCAGCTTGGGCCCAGTATCTGGGGCCAACGTCCTGACTTTC
CASSLGPVSGANVLTF
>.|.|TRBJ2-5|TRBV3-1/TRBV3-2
TGTGCCAGCAGATTGGTACGCGGAGGGGAGGAGACCCAGTACTTC
CASRLVRGGEETQYF
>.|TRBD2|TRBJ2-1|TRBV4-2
TGTGCCAGCAGCCAACTCCCTTTAGCGGGAGAGGACAATGAGCAGTTCTTC
CASSQLPLAGEDNEQFF
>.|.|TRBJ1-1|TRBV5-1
TGCGCCAGCAGCTTGTCCTACGCCAGGGTGAACACTGAAGCTTTCTTT
CASSLSYARVNTEAFF
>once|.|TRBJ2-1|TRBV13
TGTGCCAGCAGCTTAGAGGGAAGTGGCGGGAACAATGAGCAGTTCTTC
CASSLEGSGGNNEQFF
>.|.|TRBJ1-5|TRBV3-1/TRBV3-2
TGTGCCAGCAGCCAGGGGAGAGGCAATCAGCCCCAGCATTTT
CASSQGRGNQPQHF
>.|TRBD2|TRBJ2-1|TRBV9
TGTGCCAGCAGCGTAGCTAGCGGTACCTACAATGAGCAGTTCTTC
CASSVASGTYNEQFF
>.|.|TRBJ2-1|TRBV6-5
TGTGCCAGCAGTTACTCGTCGGATGAGCAGTTCTTC
CASSYSSDEQFF
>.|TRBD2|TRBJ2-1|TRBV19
TGTGCCAGTATTTCAAGACTAGCGGGAGTAGGTAATGAGCAGTTCTTC
CASISRLAGVGNEQFF
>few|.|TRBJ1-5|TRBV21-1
TGTGCCAACCCCCTCGGACCGCCGGGGGGAAAGCCCCAGCATTTT
CANPLGPPGGKPQHF
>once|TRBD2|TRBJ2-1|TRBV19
TGTGCCAGTAGTAGGGGACTAGCGTACAATGAGCAGTTCTTC
CASSRGLAYNEQFF
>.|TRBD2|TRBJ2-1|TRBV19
TGTGCCAGTAGCTTAGCGGGAGGTGCAGGGAATGAGCAGTTCTTC
CASSLAGGAGNEQFF
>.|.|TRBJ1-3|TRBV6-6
TGTGCCAGCAGTTACCAGGTCTCGCCCGGTACCATATATTTT
CASSYQVSPGTIYF
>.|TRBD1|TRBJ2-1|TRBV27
TGTGCCAGCAGATGGGGACAGGGTGGGTACAATGAGCAGTTCTTC
CASRWGQGGYNEQFF